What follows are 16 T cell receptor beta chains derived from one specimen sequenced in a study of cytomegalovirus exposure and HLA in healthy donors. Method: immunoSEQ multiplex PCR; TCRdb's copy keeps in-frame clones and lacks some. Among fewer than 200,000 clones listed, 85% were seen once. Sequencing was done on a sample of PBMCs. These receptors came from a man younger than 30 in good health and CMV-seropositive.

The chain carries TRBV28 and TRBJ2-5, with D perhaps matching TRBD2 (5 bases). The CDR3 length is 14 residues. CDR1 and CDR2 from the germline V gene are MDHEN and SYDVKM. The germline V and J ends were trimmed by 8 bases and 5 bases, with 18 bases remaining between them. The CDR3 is CASGSLGSGETQYF. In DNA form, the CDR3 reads TGTGCCAGCGGCTCACTGGGCTCGGGGGAGACCCAGTACTTC.

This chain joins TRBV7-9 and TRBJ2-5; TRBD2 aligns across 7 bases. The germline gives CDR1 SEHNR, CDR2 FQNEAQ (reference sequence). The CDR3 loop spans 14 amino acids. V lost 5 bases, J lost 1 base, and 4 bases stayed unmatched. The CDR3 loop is CASSARGGQETQYF. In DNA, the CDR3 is TGTGCCAGCAGCGCCCGCGGGGGCCAAGAGACCCAGTACTTC. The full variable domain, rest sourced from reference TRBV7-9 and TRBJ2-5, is DTGVSQNPRHKITKRGQNVTFRCDPISEHNRLYWYRQTLGQGPEFLTYFQNEAQLEKSRLLSDRFSAERPKGSFSTLEIQRTEQGDSAMYLCASSARGGQETQYFGPGTRLLVL.

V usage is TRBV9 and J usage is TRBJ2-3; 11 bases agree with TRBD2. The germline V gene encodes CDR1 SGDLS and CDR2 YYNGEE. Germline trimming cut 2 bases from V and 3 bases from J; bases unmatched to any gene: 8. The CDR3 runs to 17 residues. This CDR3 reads CASSVSGGAGVTDTQYF. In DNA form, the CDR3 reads TGTGCCAGCAGCGTTAGCGGGGGGGCCGGGGTGACAGATACGCAGTATTTT.

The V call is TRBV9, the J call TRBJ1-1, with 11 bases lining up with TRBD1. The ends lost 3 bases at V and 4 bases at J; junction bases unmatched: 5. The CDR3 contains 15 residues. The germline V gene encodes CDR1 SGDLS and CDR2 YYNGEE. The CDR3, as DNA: TGTGCCAGCAGCGACGGACAGGGGGCGAGCACTGAAGCTTTCTTT. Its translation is CASSDGQGASTEAFF. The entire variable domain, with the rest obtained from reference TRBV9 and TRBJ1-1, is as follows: DSGVTQTPKHLITATGQRVTLRCSPRSGDLSVYWYQQSLDQGLQFLIQYYNGEERAKGNILERFSAQQFPDLHSELNLSSLELGDSALYFCASSDGQGASTEAFFGQGTRLTVV.

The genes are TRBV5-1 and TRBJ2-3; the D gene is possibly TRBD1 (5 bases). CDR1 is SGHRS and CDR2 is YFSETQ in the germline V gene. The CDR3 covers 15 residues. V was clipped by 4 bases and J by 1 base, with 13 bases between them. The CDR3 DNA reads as TGCGCCAGCAGCGGACCATCACAGGGCACAGATACGCAGTATTTT. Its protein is CASSGPSQGTDTQYF.

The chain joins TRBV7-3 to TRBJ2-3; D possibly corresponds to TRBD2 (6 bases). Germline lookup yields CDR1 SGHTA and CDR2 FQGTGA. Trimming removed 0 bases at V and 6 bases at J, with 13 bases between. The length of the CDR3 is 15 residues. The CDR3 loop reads CASSLTAGPTDTQYF. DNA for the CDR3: TGTGCCAGCAGCTTAACGGCGGGGCCCACTGATACGCAGTATTTT.

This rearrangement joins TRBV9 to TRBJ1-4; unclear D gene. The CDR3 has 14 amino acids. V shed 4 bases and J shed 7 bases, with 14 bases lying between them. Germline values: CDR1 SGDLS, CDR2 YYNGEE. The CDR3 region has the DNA TGTGCCAGCAGCTCCTCCGGGTCTCGTGAAAAACTGTTTTTT. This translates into CASSSSGSREKLFF. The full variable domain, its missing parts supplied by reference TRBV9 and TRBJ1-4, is DSGVTQTPKHLITATGQRVTLRCSPRSGDLSVYWYQQSLDQGLQFLIQYYNGEERAKGNILERFSAQQFPDLHSELNLSSLELGDSALYFCASSSSGSREKLFFGSGTQLSVL.

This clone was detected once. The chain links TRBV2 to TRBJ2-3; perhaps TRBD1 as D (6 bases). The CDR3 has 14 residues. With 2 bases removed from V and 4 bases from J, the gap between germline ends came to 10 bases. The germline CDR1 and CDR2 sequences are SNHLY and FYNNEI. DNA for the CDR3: TGTGCCAGCAGTGAATACAGGGAAGCAGATACGCAGTATTTT. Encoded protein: CASSEYREADTQYF. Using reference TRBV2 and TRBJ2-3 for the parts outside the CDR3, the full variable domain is EPEVTQTPSHQVTQMGQEVILRCVPISNHLYFYWYRQILGQKVEFLVSFYNNEISEKSEIFDDQFSVERPDGSNFTLKIRSTKLEDSAMYFCASSEYREADTQYFGPGTRLTVL.

CDR3 residues: CASSLAVNQPQHF. In nucleotides, the CDR3 is TGTGCCAGCAGCTTAGCCGTCAATCAGCCCCAGCATTTT. The V gene is TRBV11-3, the J gene TRBJ1-5; no clear D gene. Germline lookup yields CDR1 SGHNT and CDR2 YENEEA. The CDR3 runs to 13 residues. V was shortened by 1 base and J by 3 bases, with 4 bases between the two germline ends.

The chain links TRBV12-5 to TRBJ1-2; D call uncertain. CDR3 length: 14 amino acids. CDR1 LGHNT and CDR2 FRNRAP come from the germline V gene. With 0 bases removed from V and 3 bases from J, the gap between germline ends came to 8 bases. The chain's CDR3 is CASGLVRGDYGYTF. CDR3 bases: TGTGCTAGTGGTTTGGTTCGGGGTGACTATGGCTACACCTTC.

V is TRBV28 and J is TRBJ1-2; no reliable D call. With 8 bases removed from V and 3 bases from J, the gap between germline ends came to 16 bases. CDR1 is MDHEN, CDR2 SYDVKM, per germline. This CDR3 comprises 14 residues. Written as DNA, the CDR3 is TGTGCCAGCGTATCTACCGGACTTCACTATGGCTACACCTTC. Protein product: CASVSTGLHYGYTF.

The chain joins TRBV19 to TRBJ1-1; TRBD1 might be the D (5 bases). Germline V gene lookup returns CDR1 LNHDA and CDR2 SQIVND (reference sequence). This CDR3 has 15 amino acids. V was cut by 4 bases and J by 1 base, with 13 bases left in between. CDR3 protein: CASSTDQGRNTEAFF. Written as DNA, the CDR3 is TGTGCCAGTAGTACCGACCAGGGCAGGAACACTGAAGCTTTCTTT.

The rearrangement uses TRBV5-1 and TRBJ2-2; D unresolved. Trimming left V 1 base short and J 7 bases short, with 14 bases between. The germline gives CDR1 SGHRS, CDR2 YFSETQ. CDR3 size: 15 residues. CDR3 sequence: CASSLSLYSVGELFF. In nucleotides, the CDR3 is TGCGCCAGCAGCTTGTCCCTATATAGTGTCGGGGAGCTGTTTTTT.

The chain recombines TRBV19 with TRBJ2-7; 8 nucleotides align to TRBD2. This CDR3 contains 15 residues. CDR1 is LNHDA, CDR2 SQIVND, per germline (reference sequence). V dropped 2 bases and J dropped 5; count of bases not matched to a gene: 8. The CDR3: CASSITSGPGNEQYF. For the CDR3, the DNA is TGTGCCAGTAGTATAACTAGCGGCCCGGGGAACGAGCAGTACTTC.

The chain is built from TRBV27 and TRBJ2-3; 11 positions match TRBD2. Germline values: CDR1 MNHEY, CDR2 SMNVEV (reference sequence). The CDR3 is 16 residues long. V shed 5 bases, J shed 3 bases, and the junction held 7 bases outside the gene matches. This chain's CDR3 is CASSPSTSGVTDTQYF. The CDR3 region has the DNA TGTGCCAGCAGTCCCTCGACTAGCGGGGTGACAGATACGCAGTATTTT.

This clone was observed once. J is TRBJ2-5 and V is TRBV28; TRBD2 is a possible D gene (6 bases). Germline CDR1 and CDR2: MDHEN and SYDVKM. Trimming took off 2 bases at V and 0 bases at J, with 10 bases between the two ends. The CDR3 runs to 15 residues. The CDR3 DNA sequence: TGTGCCAGCAGTTTACCCGGAGGGTACCAAGAGACCCAGTACTTC. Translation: CASSLPGGYQETQYF.